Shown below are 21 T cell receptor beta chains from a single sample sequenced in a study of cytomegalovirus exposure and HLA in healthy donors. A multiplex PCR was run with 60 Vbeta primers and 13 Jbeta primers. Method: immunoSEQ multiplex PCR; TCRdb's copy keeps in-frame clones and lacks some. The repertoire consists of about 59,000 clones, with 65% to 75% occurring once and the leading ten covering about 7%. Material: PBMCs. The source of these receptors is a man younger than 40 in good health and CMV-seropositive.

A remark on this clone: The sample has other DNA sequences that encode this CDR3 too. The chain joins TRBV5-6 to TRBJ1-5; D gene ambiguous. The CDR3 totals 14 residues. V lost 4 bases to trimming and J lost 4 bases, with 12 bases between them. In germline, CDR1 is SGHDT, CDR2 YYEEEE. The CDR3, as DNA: TGTGCCAGCAGCAGACTCGATAGTAATCAGCCCCAGCATTTT. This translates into CASSRLDSNQPQHF.

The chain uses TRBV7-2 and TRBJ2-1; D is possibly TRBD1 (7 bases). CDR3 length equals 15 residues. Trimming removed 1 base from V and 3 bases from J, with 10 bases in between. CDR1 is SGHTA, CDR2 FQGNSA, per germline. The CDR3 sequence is CASSLVQGGYNEQFF. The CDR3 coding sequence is TGTGCCAGCAGCTTAGTGCAGGGGGGCTACAATGAGCAGTTCTTC.

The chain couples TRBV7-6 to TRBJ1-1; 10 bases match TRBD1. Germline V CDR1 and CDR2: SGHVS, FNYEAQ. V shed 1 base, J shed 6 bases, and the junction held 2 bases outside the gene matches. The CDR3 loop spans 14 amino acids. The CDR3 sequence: CASSLVGQGAEAFF. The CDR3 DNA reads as TGTGCCAGCAGCTTAGTTGGACAGGGGGCTGAAGCTTTCTTT.

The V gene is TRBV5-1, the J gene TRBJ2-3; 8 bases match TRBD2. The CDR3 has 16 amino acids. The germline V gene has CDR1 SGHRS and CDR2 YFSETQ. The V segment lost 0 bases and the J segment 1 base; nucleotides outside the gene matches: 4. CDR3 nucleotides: TGCGCCAGCAGCTTGGCCCCAGCGGGGGGCACAGATACGCAGTATTTT. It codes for CASSLAPAGGTDTQYF.

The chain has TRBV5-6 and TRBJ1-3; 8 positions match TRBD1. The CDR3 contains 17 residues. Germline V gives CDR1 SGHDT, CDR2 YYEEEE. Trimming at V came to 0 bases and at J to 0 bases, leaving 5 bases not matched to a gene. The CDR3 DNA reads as TGTGCCAGCAGCTTGGTAGCAGGGGGCGCCTCTGGAAACACCATATATTTT. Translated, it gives CASSLVAGGASGNTIYF.

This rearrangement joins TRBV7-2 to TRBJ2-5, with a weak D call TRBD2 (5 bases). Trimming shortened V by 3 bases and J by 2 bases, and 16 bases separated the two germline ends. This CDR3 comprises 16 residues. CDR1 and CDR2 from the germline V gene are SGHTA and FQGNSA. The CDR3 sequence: CASSFPPRGVQETQYF. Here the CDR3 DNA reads TGTGCCAGCAGCTTTCCCCCACGGGGTGTACAAGAGACCCAGTACTTC.

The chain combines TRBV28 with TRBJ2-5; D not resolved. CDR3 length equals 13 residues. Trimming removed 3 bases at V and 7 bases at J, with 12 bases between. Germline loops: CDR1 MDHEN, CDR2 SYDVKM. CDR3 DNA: TGTGCCAGCAGTTTCCGGCCCACGGGGACCCAGTACTTC. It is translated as CASSFRPTGTQYF.

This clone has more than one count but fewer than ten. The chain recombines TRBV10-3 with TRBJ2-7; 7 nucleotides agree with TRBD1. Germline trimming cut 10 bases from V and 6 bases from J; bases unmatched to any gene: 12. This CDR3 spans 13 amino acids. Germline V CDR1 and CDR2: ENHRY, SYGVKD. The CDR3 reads CATLDRVVGEQYF. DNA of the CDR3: TGTGCCACACTAGACAGGGTGGTAGGCGAGCAGTACTTC.

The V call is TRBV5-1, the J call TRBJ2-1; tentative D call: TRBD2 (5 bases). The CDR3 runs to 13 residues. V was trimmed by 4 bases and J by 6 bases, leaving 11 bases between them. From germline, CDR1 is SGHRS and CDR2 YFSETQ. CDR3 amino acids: CASSAGPPNEQFF. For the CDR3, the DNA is TGCGCCAGCAGCGCGGGCCCGCCCAATGAGCAGTTCTTC.

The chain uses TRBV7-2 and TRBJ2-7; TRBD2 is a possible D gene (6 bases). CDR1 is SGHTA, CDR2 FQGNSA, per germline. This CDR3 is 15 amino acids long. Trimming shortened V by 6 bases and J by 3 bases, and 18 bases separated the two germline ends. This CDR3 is CASRPVPQGLYEQYF. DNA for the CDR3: TGTGCCAGCAGACCCGTCCCCCAGGGACTCTACGAGCAGTACTTC.

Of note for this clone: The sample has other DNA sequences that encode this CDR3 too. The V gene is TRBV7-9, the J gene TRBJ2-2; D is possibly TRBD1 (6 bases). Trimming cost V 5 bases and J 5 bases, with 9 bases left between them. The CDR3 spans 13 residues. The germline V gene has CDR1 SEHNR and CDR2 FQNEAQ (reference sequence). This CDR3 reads CASSPQGTGELFF. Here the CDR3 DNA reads TGTGCCAGCAGCCCACAGGGAACCGGGGAGCTGTTTTTT.

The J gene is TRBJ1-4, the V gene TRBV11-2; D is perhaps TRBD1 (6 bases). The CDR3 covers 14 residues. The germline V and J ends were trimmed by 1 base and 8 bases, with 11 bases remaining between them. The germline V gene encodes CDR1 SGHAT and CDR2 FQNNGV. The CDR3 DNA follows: TGTGCCAGCAGCTTAGGACAGGCCCGGGAAAAACTGTTTTTT. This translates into CASSLGQAREKLFF.

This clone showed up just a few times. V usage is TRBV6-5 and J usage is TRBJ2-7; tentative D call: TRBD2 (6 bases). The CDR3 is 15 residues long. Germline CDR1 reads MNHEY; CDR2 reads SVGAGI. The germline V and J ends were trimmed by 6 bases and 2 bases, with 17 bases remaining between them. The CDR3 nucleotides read TGTGCCAGCAGGGATCTAGCGACGGGAGCCTACGAGCAGTACTTC. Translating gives CASRDLATGAYEQYF.

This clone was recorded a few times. The CDR3 nucleotides read TGTGCCAGCAGTTACATGGTCCAGGCTACTAACTATGGCTACACCTTC. Protein product: CASSYMVQATNYGYTF. The chain recombines TRBV6-4 with TRBJ1-2; D is unresolved. CDR3 size: 16 residues. The V gene lost 5 bases and the J gene lost 0 bases, with 16 bases spanning the gap. Germline assignment: CDR1 MRHNA and CDR2 SNTAGT.

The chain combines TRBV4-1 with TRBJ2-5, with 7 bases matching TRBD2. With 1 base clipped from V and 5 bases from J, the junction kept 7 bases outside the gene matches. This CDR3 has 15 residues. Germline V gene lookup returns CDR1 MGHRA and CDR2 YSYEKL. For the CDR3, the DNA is TGCGCCAGCAGCCAAGTAGAAGCGGGGACGGAGACCCAGTACTTC. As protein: CASSQVEAGTETQYF.

The CDR3 spells CASSGAMNTEAFF. CDR3 nucleotides: TGTGCCAGCAGTGGGGCGATGAACACTGAAGCTTTCTTT. The chain joins TRBV27 to TRBJ1-1, with D possibly matching TRBD1 (5 bases). V was pared by 5 bases and J by 0 bases, with 7 bases between. The CDR3 spans 13 residues. The V gene's germline CDR1 is MNHEY and CDR2 SMNVEV (reference sequence).

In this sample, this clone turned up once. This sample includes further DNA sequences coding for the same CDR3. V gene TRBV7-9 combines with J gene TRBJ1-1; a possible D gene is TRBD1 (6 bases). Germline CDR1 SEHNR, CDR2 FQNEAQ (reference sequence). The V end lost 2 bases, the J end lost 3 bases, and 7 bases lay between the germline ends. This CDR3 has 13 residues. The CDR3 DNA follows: TGTGCCAGCAGCTTATCAGGGGACACTGAAGCTTTCTTT. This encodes CASSLSGDTEAFF.

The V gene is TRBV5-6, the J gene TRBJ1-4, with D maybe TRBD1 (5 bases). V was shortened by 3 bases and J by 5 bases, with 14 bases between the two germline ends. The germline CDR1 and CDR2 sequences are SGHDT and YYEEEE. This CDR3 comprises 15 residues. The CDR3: CASSYRGGMNEKLFF. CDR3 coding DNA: TGTGCCAGCAGCTATCGGGGGGGAATGAATGAAAAACTGTTTTTT.

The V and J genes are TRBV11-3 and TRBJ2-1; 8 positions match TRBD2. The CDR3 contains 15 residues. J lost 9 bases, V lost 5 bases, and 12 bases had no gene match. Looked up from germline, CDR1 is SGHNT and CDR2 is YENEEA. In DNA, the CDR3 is TGTGCCAGCAGCCGAGAGGGTAGCGGGGTCGGTGAGCAGTTCTTC. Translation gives CASSREGSGVGEQFF.

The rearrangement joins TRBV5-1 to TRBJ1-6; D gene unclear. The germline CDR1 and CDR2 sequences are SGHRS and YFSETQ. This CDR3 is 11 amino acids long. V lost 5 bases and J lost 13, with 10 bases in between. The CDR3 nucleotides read TGCGCCAGCAGTACAGAAGTGCCCCTCCACTTT. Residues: CASSTEVPLHF.

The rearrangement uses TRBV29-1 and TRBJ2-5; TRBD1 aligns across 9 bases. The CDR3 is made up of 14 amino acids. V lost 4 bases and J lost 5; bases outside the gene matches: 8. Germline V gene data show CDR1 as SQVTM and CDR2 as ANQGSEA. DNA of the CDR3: TGCAGCGTTGTCGGGACAGGGCGGGAGGAGACCCAGTACTTC. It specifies CSVVGTGREETQYF.